A selection of T cell receptor beta chains follows, all from one sample in a study of blood T cells in healthy people across ages. TCRdb called the 5' RACE reads again in MiXCR, with one record for every CDR3 protein. This table has about 1.8 million distinct CDR3 sequences, approximately 50% appearing once. Sequencing input: blood. Source of these receptors: a woman in her thirties or forties in good health. Both conserved end residues are part of each CDR3. Fields, in order: clone size, CDR3 length, V gene, D gene, J gene, CDR3 protein, CDR3 DNA. A D gene is named only where the DNA matches it firmly. Rows give clone size only sometimes, using once, few, many, or a class for an expanded clone.

NA	15	TRBV28	TRBD1	TRBJ2-7	CASSFRDSVPYEQYF	TGTGCCAGCAGTTTCCGGGACAGCGTCCCCTACGAGCAGTACTTC
few	15	TRBV27	TRBD1	TRBJ2-5	CASRPRTGLQETQYF	TGTGCCAGCAGACCTCGGACAGGACTTCAAGAGACCCAGTACTTC
few	13	TRBV7-7	TRBD1	TRBJ2-7	CASSLPGDRVPYF	TGTGCTAGCAGCTTACCGGGGGACAGGGTTCCGTACTTC
NA	18	TRBV7-2	TRBD2	TRBJ2-3	CASSLVRVGGGSTDTQYF	TGTGCCAGCAGCTTAGTAAGGGTCGGGGGGGGTAGCACAGATACGCAGTATTTT
NA	16	TRBV23-1	NA	TRBJ2-3	CASSQPGGFKPDTQYF	TGCGCCAGCAGTCAACCTGGGGGGTTTAAGCCAGATACGCAGTATTTT
once	14	TRBV20-1	TRBD1	TRBJ2-3	CSARVPTGADTQYF	TGCAGTGCTAGAGTTCCCACAGGGGCAGATACGCAGTATTTT
NA	13	TRBV18	NA	TRBJ2-3	CASSPPVDHTQYF	TGTGCCAGCTCACCACCAGTGGACCATACGCAGTATTTT
few	16	TRBV6-5	TRBD2	TRBJ2-5	CASSYSSGGLQETQYF	TGTGCCAGCAGTTACTCGAGCGGGGGCCTCCAAGAGACCCAGTACTTC
few	15	TRBV13	NA	TRBJ1-2	CASSHRTETFYGYTF	TGTGCCAGCAGCCACCGGACAGAGACCTTCTATGGCTACACCTTC
NA	18	TRBV6-7	NA	TRBJ2-3	CASSYSAGTIDGTDTQYF	TGTGCCAGCAGTTACTCGGCCGGGACGATCGACGGCACAGATACGCAGTATTTT
NA	15	TRBV7-9	TRBD1	TRBJ1-5	CASSSDRDGNQPQHF	TGTGCCAGCAGCTCTGACAGGGATGGCAATCAGCCCCAGCATTTT
NA	17	TRBV29-1	NA	TRBJ2-7	CSVEGASLSGGSYEQYF	TGCAGCGTTGAAGGGGCGAGTCTCTCTGGGGGCTCCTACGAGCAGTACTTC
NA	14	TRBV9	NA	TRBJ2-1	CASSVRTEKDEQFF	TGTGCCAGCAGCGTACGAACAGAAAAGGATGAGCAGTTCTTC
few	18	TRBV7-3	TRBD2	TRBJ2-1	CASSLNPWTSGPLNEQFF	TGTGCCAGCAGCTTAAACCCATGGACTAGCGGGCCCCTCAATGAGCAGTTCTTC
NA	18	TRBV7-2	TRBD2	TRBJ2-1	CASNLRVTRGGSYNEQFF	TGTGCCAGCAACTTAAGGGTAACACGGGGGGGCTCCTACAATGAGCAGTTCTTC
NA	13	TRBV28	NA	TRBJ2-3	CASSLTLSGTQYF	TGTGCCAGCAGTTTAACCCTAAGCGGAACGCAGTATTTT
few	16	TRBV7-9	TRBD2	TRBJ2-1	CASSASGTSVYNEQFF	TGTGCCAGCAGCGCCTCCGGGACTAGCGTCTACAATGAGCAGTTCTTC
NA	14	TRBV7-9	NA	TRBJ2-3	CAGSPDSSTDTQYF	TGTGCCGGCAGCCCGGACAGTAGCACAGATACGCAGTATTTT
few	12	TRBV28	NA	TRBJ2-7	CASSTSILEQYF	NA
NA	16	TRBV7-9	NA	TRBJ2-3	CASSFGPGTVTDSQYF	NA
NA	15	TRBV5-1	NA	TRBJ2-5	CASSLGTQNQETQYF	TGCGCCAGCAGCTTGGGGACCCAAAATCAGGAGACCCAGTACTTC
NA	15	TRBV18	TRBD1	TRBJ2-5	CASSPPAGGKETQYF	TGTGCCAGCTCACCACCGGCAGGGGGCAAAGAGACCCAGTACTTC
NA	13	TRBV4-1	NA	TRBJ1-1	CASSRQVETEAFF	TGCGCCAGCAGTCGACAGGTGGAAACTGAAGCTTTCTTT
NA	12	TRBV27	NA	TRBJ2-1	CASSLGIHEQFF	TGTGCCAGCAGTCTCGGTATCCATGAGCAGTTCTTC
few	16	TRBV7-2	TRBD2	TRBJ2-1	CASSPSGTSGHNEQFF	TGTGCCAGCAGCCCATCCGGGACTAGCGGCCACAATGAGCAGTTCTTC
NA	15	TRBV4-3	NA	TRBJ1-2	CASSQDLAGYYGYTF	TGCGCCAGCAGCCAAGATCTTGCAGGGTACTATGGCTACACCTTC
NA	13	TRBV7-2	TRBD1	TRBJ1-2	CASSPRDRDGYTF	TGTGCCAGCAGCCCCCGGGACAGGGACGGCTACACCTTC
NA	17	TRBV21-1	NA	TRBJ1-1	CASSKELRDPLNTEAFF	TGTGCCAGCAGCAAAGAACTGAGGGACCCCTTAAACACTGAAGCTTTCTTT
NA	17	TRBV20-1	TRBD2	TRBJ2-2	CSASPTWGLASYRELFF	TGCAGTGCTAGCCCGACGTGGGGACTAGCGTCCTACCGGGAGCTGTTTTTT
NA	17	TRBV28	TRBD2	TRBJ2-3	CASSLAGLAGSTDTQYF	TGTGCCAGCAGTTTAGCGGGACTAGCGGGGAGCACAGATACGCAGTATTTT
few	17	TRBV28	TRBD1	TRBJ2-6	CASSFGQGRSGANVLTF	TGTGCCAGCAGTTTCGGACAGGGAAGGTCTGGGGCCAACGTCCTGACTTTC
NA	15	TRBV12-3/TRBV12-4	TRBD1	TRBJ2-1	CASSAPDRGYNEQFF	TGTGCCAGCAGTGCACCGGACAGGGGGTACAATGAGCAGTTCTTC
many	12	TRBV7-2	NA	TRBJ1-6	CASSLTNSPLHF	TGTGCCAGCAGCTTAACCAATTCACCCCTCCACTTT
few	16	TRBV15	TRBD2	TRBJ2-3	CATSRTSGGRTDTQYF	TGTGCCACCAGCAGAACTAGCGGGGGGCGCACAGATACGCAGTATTTT
NA	15	TRBV9	NA	TRBJ2-1	CASSAISSSYNEQFF	TGTGCCAGCAGCGCAATCAGTAGCTCCTACAATGAGCAGTTCTTC
NA	12	TRBV27	NA	TRBJ2-4	CASGRVLDIQYF	TGTGCCAGCGGCAGGGTTTTGGACATTCAGTACTTC
NA	16	TRBV5-1	NA	TRBJ2-7	CASSLASWVQDYEQYF	TGCGCCAGCAGCTTGGCCTCTTGGGTTCAGGACTACGAGCAGTACTTC
many	12	TRBV9	NA	TRBJ2-5	CASSTGKETQYF	TGTGCCAGCAGTACAGGAAAGGAGACCCAGTACTTC
few	12	TRBV10-3	NA	TRBJ1-5	CAIGEGNQPQHF	TGTGCCATCGGGGAAGGGAATCAGCCCCAGCATTTT
once	15	TRBV27	TRBD1	TRBJ1-2	CASSRDSERGYGYTF	TGTGCCAGCTCCAGGGACAGCGAGCGAGGCTATGGCTACACCTTC
NA	14	TRBV7-2	NA	TRBJ2-5	CASSARSQGETQYF	TGTGCCAGCAGCGCTCGAAGCCAGGGGGAGACCCAGTACTTC
NA	16	TRBV12-1	NA	TRBJ2-7	CASSSRQGGAAYEQYF	TGTGCCAGCAGCTCTCGACAGGGCGGCGCGGCCTACGAGCAGTACTTC
NA	14	TRBV20-1	NA	TRBJ1-5	CSAGPGFSNQPQHF	TGCAGTGCTGGCCCGGGTTTTAGCAATCAGCCCCAGCATTTT
many	11	TRBV10-2	NA	TRBJ2-5	CASSDRETQYF	TGTGCCAGCAGCGATCGAGAGACCCAGTACTTC
NA	17	TRBV27	TRBD1	TRBJ2-1	CASSLLSRTGRGNEQFF	TGTGCCAGCAGTTTATTATCCCGGACAGGGCGCGGCAATGAGCAGTTCTTC
NA	14	TRBV7-2	NA	TRBJ1-1	CASSSDLGGTEAFF	TGTGCCAGCAGCTCCGATCTGGGGGGCACTGAAGCTTTCTTT
NA	18	TRBV6-4	TRBD1	TRBJ2-3	CASSDLGTGTGNPDTQYF	TGTGCCAGCAGTGATCTCGGTACTGGGACAGGGAATCCAGATACGCAGTATTTT
NA	12	TRBV14	NA	TRBJ2-7	CASSQVTIEQYF	TGTGCCAGCAGCCAAGTCACAATAGAGCAGTACTTC
NA	14	TRBV9	TRBD1	TRBJ2-5	CASGTSDRAETQYF	TGTGCCAGCGGCACTTCCGACAGGGCAGAGACCCAGTACTTC
NA	15	TRBV7-3	TRBD2	TRBJ2-1	CASSWGAGGPDEQFF	TGTGCCAGCAGCTGGGGGGCGGGGGGGCCCGATGAGCAGTTCTTC
few	13	TRBV20-1	TRBD2	TRBJ2-5	CSAPPGGQETQYF	TGCAGTGCGCCCCCCGGGGGGCAAGAGACCCAGTACTTC
few	15	TRBV7-2	TRBD2	TRBJ2-4	CASSFFVGGVDIQYF	TGTGCCAGCAGCTTTTTCGTGGGGGGGGTTGACATTCAGTACTTC
NA	14	TRBV29-1	NA	TRBJ2-1	CSVYQAFPYNEQFF	TGCAGCGTGTATCAGGCCTTTCCTTACAATGAGCAGTTCTTC
NA	15	TRBV5-1	NA	TRBJ1-2	CASSFTEGVDYGYTF	TGCGCCAGCAGCTTCACAGAGGGGGTAGACTATGGCTACACCTTC
NA	15	TRBV20-1	TRBD1	TRBJ1-4	CSAREGQGAGEKLFF	TGCAGTGCTAGAGAGGGACAGGGGGCGGGCGAAAAACTGTTTTTT
NA	13	TRBV29-1	NA	TRBJ2-5	CSVADRFSSEQYF	TGCAGCGTGGCAGACAGGTTCTCCAGTGAGCAGTACTTC
NA	14	TRBV6-5	TRBD1	TRBJ2-7	CASSGQGITYEQYF	TGTGCCAGCAGCGGACAGGGGATTACCTACGAGCAGTACTTC
NA	15	TRBV20-1	TRBD2	TRBJ2-7	CSAGGLAGGTYEQYF	TGCAGTGCTGGGGGACTAGCGGGGGGGACCTACGAGCAGTACTTC
once	15	TRBV5-1	TRBD1	TRBJ2-5	CASSSSQTGPKEQYF	TGCGCCAGCAGCTCTTCCCAGACAGGGCCAAAAGAGCAGTACTTC
NA	13	TRBV6-4	TRBD1	TRBJ1-1	CASSLTGVDEAFF	TGTGCCAGCAGTCTTACAGGGGTGGATGAAGCTTTCTTT